The 10 T cell receptor beta chains below were found in one sample sequenced in a study of T cell responses to AZD1222 COVID-19 vaccine (dated by TCRdb to the early 2020s). The sample's time point, from its label and the paper: about 28 days (+/-7) after the second vaccine dose. Libraries were prepared through the immunoSEQ multiplex PCR assay. As stored in TCRdb, this immuneACCESS dataset retains in-frame rearrangements with V and J assigned. A fraction of the clones does not appear; measured against another copy, unresolved V genes explain less than half of the discrepancy, and the remainder lacks a known reason. For this sample there are around 120,000 clones; more than 90% appear just once. The ten largest clones take up roughly 1% of the sample. Sample: peripheral blood, taken 28 days after the second AZD1222 dose. The origin of the receptors is an adult who received the AZD1222 COVID-19 vaccine.

The rearrangement joins TRBV27 to TRBJ2-2; TRBD1 aligns across 8 bases. The CDR3 spans 14 residues. J gave up 5 bases and V 5 bases, and 4 bases lay outside the gene matches. Germline V gene data show CDR1 as MNHEY and CDR2 as SMNVEV (reference sequence). CDR3 region: CASSQDRETGELFF. The CDR3 DNA follows: TGTGCCAGCAGTCAGGACAGGGAGACCGGGGAGCTGTTTTTT.

The V call is TRBV9, the J call TRBJ2-7; 8 bases line up with TRBD1. The trim removed 0 bases at V and 3 bases at J, leaving 5 bases unmatched. The length of the CDR3 is 15 residues. Looked up from germline, CDR1 is SGDLS and CDR2 is YYNGEE. The CDR3 loop reads CASSVGQGFDYEQYF. In DNA form, the CDR3 reads TGTGCCAGCAGCGTAGGACAGGGGTTTGACTACGAGCAGTACTTC. Looking up the rest from reference TRBV9 and TRBJ2-7 gives the full variable domain: DSGVTQTPKHLITATGQRVTLRCSPRSGDLSVYWYQQSLDQGLQFLIQYYNGEERAKGNILERFSAQQFPDLHSELNLSSLELGDSALYFCASSVGQGFDYEQYFGPGTRLTVT.

J is TRBJ1-3 and V is TRBV4-1, with D perhaps matching TRBD1 (6 bases). Per germline, CDR1 MGHRA and CDR2 YSYEKL. Trimming cost V 0 bases and J 0 bases, with 15 bases left between them. CDR3 length: 18 amino acids. For the CDR3, the DNA is TGCGCCAGCAGCCAAGATGGGGGGGACACGGCCTCTGGAAACACCATATATTTT. Translated: CASSQDGGDTASGNTIYF.

This chain connects TRBV12-5 to TRBJ1-2; a weak D match, TRBD1 (5 bases). Trimming cost V 1 base and J 4 bases, with 22 bases left between them. This CDR3 is 18 amino acids long. Germline V lookup: CDR1 LGHNT, CDR2 FRNRAP. This CDR3 reads CASGLGLSGARYAYGYTF. CDR3 sequence (DNA): TGTGCTAGTGGTTTGGGGCTCAGCGGGGCGCGGTACGCCTATGGCTACACCTTC.

The chain links TRBV27 to TRBJ2-2, with TRBD2 matching over 11 bases. Germline lookup yields CDR1 MNHEY and CDR2 SMNVEV (reference sequence). V dropped 3 bases and J dropped 5; count of bases not matched to a gene: 14. The CDR3 contains 19 residues. CDR3 sequence reads: CASSFRGLAERGFTGELFF. The DNA of the CDR3 is TGTGCCAGCAGTTTTAGGGGACTAGCGGAAAGGGGTTTTACCGGGGAGCTGTTTTTT.

The V call is TRBV9, the J call TRBJ2-1, with D perhaps assigned TRBD1 or TRBD2 (8 bases each). Trimming removed 3 bases from V and 10 bases from J, with 26 bases in between. The CDR3 loop spans 17 amino acids. Germline CDR1 SGDLS, CDR2 YYNGEE. CDR3 amino acids: CASSARTSSLSGGEQFF. The CDR3 nucleotides are TGTGCCAGCAGCGCGAGGACTAGCAGCCTATCAGGGGGCGAGCAGTTCTTC. The complete variable domain, with remaining parts taken from reference TRBV9 and TRBJ2-1, reads DSGVTQTPKHLITATGQRVTLRCSPRSGDLSVYWYQQSLDQGLQFLIQYYNGEERAKGNILERFSAQQFPDLHSELNLSSLELGDSALYFCASSARTSSLSGGEQFFGPGTRLTVL.

The chain has TRBV5-1 and TRBJ2-1; 14 nucleotides align to TRBD2. CDR1 SGHRS and CDR2 YFSETQ come from the germline V gene. J gave up 9 bases and V 5 bases, and 10 bases lay outside the gene matches. The CDR3 spans 16 residues. DNA of the CDR3: TGCGCCAGCAGTGTGGAGACTAGCGGGGGGGCTACTGAGCAGTTCTTC. Amino acids: CASSVETSGGATEQFF.

In DNA, the CDR3 is TGTGCCAGCAGCCCAAAGACAGAGCTTCTCGGTGCCCAGTACTTC. It encodes CASSPKTELLGAQYF. The chain employs TRBV11-1 and TRBJ2-5; weak D call: TRBD1 (5 bases). Germline-derived CDR1 and CDR2 are SGHAT and FQDESV (reference sequence). Trimming left V 5 bases short and J 9 bases short, with 22 bases between. This CDR3 spans 15 amino acids.

This clone was picked up one time. This sequence joins TRBV6-5 and TRBJ1-4; 10 nucleotides match TRBD1. The V gene end was trimmed by 5 bases and the J gene end by 8 bases; junction bases not matched to a gene: 5. CDR1 is MNHEY, CDR2 SVGAGI, per germline. The CDR3 runs to 14 residues. The CDR3 nucleotides read TGTGCCAGCAGTCGACAGGGGGCAAGGGAAAAACTGTTTTTT. Translated, it gives CASSRQGAREKLFF.

The table lists this clone with a count of one. The chain carries TRBV27 and TRBJ1-5, with 10 bases matching TRBD1. This CDR3 is built from 14 residues. The V segment lost 8 bases and the J segment 7 bases; nucleotides outside the gene matches: 8. Germline assignment: CDR1 MNHEY and CDR2 SMNVEV (reference sequence). This CDR3 is CASGDRGGWQPQHF. As DNA, the CDR3 is TGTGCCAGCGGGGACAGGGGAGGGTGGCAGCCCCAGCATTTT.